The clone carrying this T cell receptor (beta chain) was recorded many times. Antigen unknown. Alongside a J-beta primer mix, a sample-barcoded 5' primer served in a second PCR lasting roughly 7 to 11 cycles. Every cDNA was tagged by a template-switch adaptor with 12 random nucleotides. CDR3-containing paired-end reads numbering at least 2.5 million came from each sample. TCRdb re-called the 5' RACE reads through MiXCR, storing one row per CDR3 protein. The repertoire consists of 850,000 or so distinct CDR3 sequences, with about 30% occurring once and the leading ten covering 15% to 20%. Germline lookup yields CDR1 MDHEN and CDR2 SYDVKM. The junction had 3 bases not matched to a gene; V was cut back by 7 bases and J by 0 bases. The CDR3 runs 13 residues. Donors gave around 9.8 milliliters of peripheral blood apiece. This sample was included in a study of blood T cells in healthy people across ages. Study observations and caveats: Long-lived donors had more naive CD4+ cells and higher diversity than aged donors.

Sequencing used blood. This receptor was obtained from a woman older than 75 in good health. The genes are TRBV28 and TRBJ2-7, with 7 nucleotides matching TRBD2. The CDR3 protein is CASKTSDSYEQYF. As DNA, the CDR3 is TGTGCCAGCAAAACTAGCGACTCCTACGAGCAGTACTTC.